These 3 T cell receptor beta chains originate from one sample sequenced in a study of T cell responses to AZD1222 COVID-19 vaccine. Sequencing used immunoSEQ multiplex PCR; TCRdb keeps in-frame clones, though not all of them. The sample carries over 95,000 clones, approximately 88% recorded once. The sample consisted of peripheral blood, taken 28 days after the second AZD1222 dose. The receptors originated from an adult who received the AZD1222 COVID-19 vaccine.

The V gene is TRBV24-1, the J gene TRBJ2-6, with D uncertain. Looked up from germline, CDR1 is KGHDR and CDR2 is SFDVKD. The CDR3 contains 13 residues. Trimming cost V 6 bases and J 0 bases, with 2 bases left between them. CDR3 sequence (DNA): TGTGCCACCAGTTCCTCTGGGGCCAACGTCCTGACTTTC. This translates into CATSSSGANVLTF.

The chain carries TRBV7-2 and TRBJ2-1; 9 positions agree with TRBD2. The CDR3 loop spans 15 amino acids. With 4 bases clipped from V and 7 bases from J, the junction kept 8 bases outside the gene matches. From germline, CDR1 is SGHTA and CDR2 FQGNSA. CDR3 coding DNA: TGTGCCAGCAGCTCGGTCGCGGGAGGGATAAATGAGCAGTTCTTC. It is translated as CASSSVAGGINEQFF. The variable domain in full, completed from reference TRBV7-2 and TRBJ2-1, reads GAGVSQSPSNKVTEKGKDVELRCDPISGHTALYWYRQSLGQGLEFLIYFQGNSAPDKSGLPSDRFSAERTGGSVSTLTIQRTQQEDSAVYLCASSSVAGGINEQFFGPGTRLTVL.

The chain uses TRBV18 and TRBJ2-7, with unresolved D. Germline loops: CDR1 KGHSH, CDR2 LQKENI. The CDR3 sequence is 13 residues long. V lost 3 bases to trimming and J lost 7 bases, with 13 bases between them. CDR3 in amino acids: CASSPGTGPEQYF. CDR3 nucleotide sequence: TGTGCCAGCTCACCGGGAACCGGGCCTGAGCAGTACTTC.